This T cell receptor beta chain was identified in a study of tumor-infiltrating lymphocytes in primary liver carcinoma. Study results and caveats: Presence in all five tumor regions was observed for only about 8-25% of top clones.

This CDR3 spans 16 amino acids. Trimming removed 6 bases from V and 0 bases from J, with 16 bases in between. In germline, CDR1 is SGHAT, CDR2 FQNNGV. It was from approximately 20-30 mg of unsorted bulk tissue that RNA and DNA were co-extracted. Each tumor sample had over 80% viable tumor cells. Researchers generated TCR beta cDNA from approximately 450 ng of total RNA, relying on a constant-region primer. Each TCR beta library was derived from three nested multiplex PCR rounds that employed slightly modified ARM-PCR. Both of the initial two PCR rounds ran for around 10 cycles and employed TRBV1-TRBV30 forward primers alongside a C-beta reverse primer. TCRdb analysed the multiplex PCR reads with MiXCR anew, one entry per CDR3 protein. The top ten hold under 40% of the sample, which has 25,000 to 35,000 distinct CDR3 sequences, 71% seen once. Worth noting for this clonotype: Its target is unknown.

The receptor's source is a woman aged 25 to 39 with primary liver carcinoma and hepatitis B virus infection. This rearrangement joins TRBV11-2 to TRBJ2-3; D is possibly TRBD1 or TRBD2 (7 bases each). Sequencing used liver tumor tissue from sampling region 3. Noted subset: tumor region T3, left-lateral pole. The CDR3 sequence: CASSRRGGLSTDTQYF. Written as DNA, the CDR3 is TGTGCCAGCAGTCGCAGGGGGGGCCTAAGCACAGATACGCAGTATTTT.